This passage covers 22 T cell receptor beta chains from one sample sequenced in a study of alternative splicing in chronic myeloid leukemia remission (dated by TCRdb to 2018 to 2020). Reading the label with the study, this specimen's time point is: chronic-phase CML before TKI therapy (screening/day 1). The library was prepared using bulk RNA-seq. For sequencing, an Illumina HiSeq 2500 was employed. The TruSeq Stranded RNA sample prep kit was used to generate libraries of poly-A-enriched mRNA from an input of 0.85 to 1 ug total RNA. The reads were reprocessed in TCRdb, with one entry per CDR3 protein sequence and no accompanying DNA. This sample gives some 680 distinct CDR3 sequences in total; roughly 96% of them show up just once. More than 3.5% of the sample is held by the ten biggest clonotypes. The sequenced sample was PBMCs or total blood leukocytes (not recorded which), obtained at diagnosis. The receptors stem from an adult with chronic myeloid leukemia.

The chain carries TRBV29-1 and TRBJ2-1; the D gene TCRdb calls, TRBD2, cannot be checked with no DNA. CDR3 length equals 14 residues. Germline V gives CDR1 SQVTM, CDR2 ANQGSEA. The CDR3 loop is CSVGLAGANNEQFF.

This clonotype was observed a single time. V usage is TRBV7-9 and J usage is TRBJ2-1; as DNA is missing, the TRBD1 call by TCRdb cannot be tested. The CDR3 is 15 amino acids. Germline V lookup: CDR1 SEHNR, CDR2 FQNEAQ (reference sequence). The CDR3 is CASSSPGQGVNEQFF.

V gene TRBV28 combines with J gene TRBJ2-7. This CDR3 comprises 12 residues. CDR1 is MDHEN, CDR2 SYDVKM, per germline. The CDR3 is CASSQGPYEQYF.

This rearrangement joins TRBV15 to TRBJ2-7; TCRdb outputs TRBD2, but without DNA this stays unchecked. CDR3 length: 15 residues. The germline CDR1 and CDR2 sequences are LNHNV and YYDKDF (reference sequence). CDR3 in amino acids: CATSRDPRGSYEQYF.

This chain uses TRBV13 with TRBJ1-1. The CDR3 has 12 residues. The germline V gene encodes CDR1 PRHDT and CDR2 FYEKMQ (reference sequence). CDR3 region: CASSLFDTEAFF.

In this sample, this clonotype turned up once. The chain joins TRBV20-1 to TRBJ2-5; as DNA is missing, the TRBD2 call by TCRdb cannot be tested. Germline V lookup: CDR1 DFQATT, CDR2 SNEGSKA (reference sequence). The CDR3 contains 12 residues. CDR3 region: CSAIGDQETQYF.

The rearrangement links TRBV11-3 to TRBJ2-3; TCRdb's D call, TRBD2, is unchecked because there is no DNA. Germline values: CDR1 SGHNT, CDR2 YENEEA. The CDR3 length is 19 residues. CDR3 residues: CASSALSVAVGAMTDTQYF.

The chain recombines TRBV19 with TRBJ1-1; the D gene TCRdb calls, TRBD1, cannot be checked with no DNA. Germline V lookup: CDR1 LNHDA, CDR2 SQIVND (reference sequence). This CDR3 comprises 11 residues. The CDR3 reads CASSRDREAFF.

The gene calls are TRBV18 and TRBJ1-6. The CDR3 length is 17 residues. Germline CDR1 and CDR2: KGHSH and LQKENI. This CDR3 is CASSPRMGENYNSPLHF.

The chain employs TRBV12-3 or TRBV12-4 and TRBJ1-6. The CDR3 has 14 residues. The CDR3 protein is CASTGRLGESPLHF.

The chain has TRBV11-1 and TRBJ2-2; as DNA is missing, the TRBD2 call by TCRdb cannot be tested. Looked up from germline, CDR1 is SGHAT and CDR2 is FQDESV (reference sequence). The CDR3 loop spans 15 amino acids. This chain's CDR3 is CASSLLAGGTGELFF.

The chain is built from TRBV6-2 or TRBV6-3 and TRBJ2-7. The CDR3 spans 11 residues. The germline CDR1 and CDR2 sequences are MNHEY and SVGEGT. The CDR3 region is CASSYWDEQYF.

This chain links TRBV28 with TRBJ1-5. This CDR3 spans 15 amino acids. CDR1 and CDR2 from the germline V gene are MDHEN and SYDVKM. CDR3 sequence: CAGKAFGDSNQPQHF.

The chain links TRBV9 to TRBJ2-1; TCRdb calls TRBD2, which cannot be checked without DNA. The CDR3 has 16 amino acids. The germline CDR1 and CDR2 sequences are SGDLS and YYNGEE. CDR3 sequence: CASSVESTGGYNEQFF. Full variable domain (missing parts from reference TRBV9 and TRBJ2-1): DSGVTQTPKHLITATGQRVTLRCSPRSGDLSVYWYQQSLDQGLQFLIQYYNGEERAKGNILERFSAQQFPDLHSELNLSSLELGDSALYFCASSVESTGGYNEQFFGPGTRLTVL.

This clonotype was recorded once. J is TRBJ2-2 and V is TRBV6-1; there is no DNA to check the TCRdb D call of TRBD2. Germline V lookup: CDR1 MNHNS, CDR2 SASEGT. The CDR3 contains 15 residues. CDR3 sequence: CASSLTSGNTGELFF.

The chain has TRBV6-2 or TRBV6-3 and TRBJ2-3; the D call from TCRdb, TRBD2, cannot be confirmed without DNA. The CDR3 extends over 15 amino acids. CDR1 is MNHEY, CDR2 SVGEGT, per germline. The CDR3 region is CASSYKARGLDTQYF.

The gene calls are TRBV27 and TRBJ2-2; the D call of TRBD2 rests on TCRdb alone, since no DNA is present to check it. Germline V gene data show CDR1 as MNHEY and CDR2 as SMNVEV (reference sequence). The CDR3 is made up of 15 amino acids. The CDR3 sequence is CASSLWSGSAGELFF.

The chain is built from TRBV6-2 or TRBV6-3 and TRBJ1-6. From germline, CDR1 is MNHEY and CDR2 SVGEGT. The CDR3 has 15 amino acids. The CDR3 loop is CASSYDGTGNSPLHF.

The J gene is TRBJ1-1, the V gene TRBV7-2. Germline V gives CDR1 SGHTA, CDR2 FQGNSA. The CDR3 has 15 residues. The CDR3 protein is CASSPRQGTPREAFF.

The chain couples TRBV18 to TRBJ2-3; TCRdb picks TRBD1, but there is no DNA to check that call. From germline, CDR1 is KGHSH and CDR2 LQKENI. This CDR3 spans 13 amino acids. CDR3 in amino acids: CASSPGVSDTQYF.

This chain joins TRBV6-6 and TRBJ2-7; TCRdb picks TRBD2, but there is no DNA to check that call. The germline CDR1 and CDR2 sequences are MNHNY and SVGAGI (reference sequence). The CDR3 runs 15 residues. The CDR3 here is CASTYGTPNRGEQYF.

The chain uses TRBV9 and TRBJ1-2; TCRdb calls TRBD1, which cannot be checked without DNA. The CDR3 totals 15 residues. In germline, CDR1 is SGDLS, CDR2 YYNGEE. The CDR3 region is CASSVTGTGQNGYTF.